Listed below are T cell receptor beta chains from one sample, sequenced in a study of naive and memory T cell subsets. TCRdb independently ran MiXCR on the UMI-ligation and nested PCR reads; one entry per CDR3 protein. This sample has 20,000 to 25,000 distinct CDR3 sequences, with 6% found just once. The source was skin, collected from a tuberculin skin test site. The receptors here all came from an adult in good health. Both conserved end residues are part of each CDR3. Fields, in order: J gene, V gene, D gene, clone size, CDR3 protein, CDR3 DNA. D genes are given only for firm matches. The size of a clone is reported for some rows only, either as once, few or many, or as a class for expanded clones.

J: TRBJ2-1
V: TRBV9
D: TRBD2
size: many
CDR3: CASSPLLAGDTEQFF
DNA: TGTGCCAGCAGCCCCTTACTAGCGGGAGATACAGAGCAGTTCTTC

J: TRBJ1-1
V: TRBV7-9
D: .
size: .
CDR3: CASSLAAGTNTEAFF
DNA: TGTGCCAGCAGCTTAGCAGCAGGAACGAACACTGAAGCTTTCTTT

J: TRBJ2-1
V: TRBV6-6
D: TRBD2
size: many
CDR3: CASTEAGGKGREQFF
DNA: TGTGCCAGCACCGAAGCGGGAGGGAAGGGCAGAGAGCAGTTCTTC

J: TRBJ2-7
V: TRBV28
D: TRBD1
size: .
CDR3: CASSKPGQGYEQYF
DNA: TGTGCCAGCAGTAAACCGGGACAGGGGTACGAGCAGTACTTC

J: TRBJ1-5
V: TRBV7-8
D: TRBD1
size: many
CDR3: CASSFQGDQPQHF
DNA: TGTGCCAGCAGCTTCCAGGGGGATCAGCCCCAGCATTTT

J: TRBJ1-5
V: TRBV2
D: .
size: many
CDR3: CASSPDRLGGQPQHF
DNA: TGTGCCAGCAGTCCCGACAGGCTGGGTGGCCAGCCCCAGCATTTT

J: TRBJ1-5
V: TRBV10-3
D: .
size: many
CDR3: CAISQGSGNQPQHF
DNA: TGTGCCATCAGTCAGGGTAGCGGCAATCAGCCCCAGCATTTT

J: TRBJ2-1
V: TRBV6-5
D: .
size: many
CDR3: CASSYRWSSYNEQFF
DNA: TGTGCCAGCAGTTATCGTTGGAGCTCCTACAATGAGCAGTTCTTC

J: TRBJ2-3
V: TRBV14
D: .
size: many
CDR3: CASSLQGTDTQYF
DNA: TGTGCCAGCAGCTTACAGGGAACAGATACGCAGTATTTT

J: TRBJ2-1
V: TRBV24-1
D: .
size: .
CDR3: CATSDLGVSGDEQFF
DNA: TGTGCCACCAGTGATTTGGGGGTGAGTGGGGATGAGCAGTTCTTC

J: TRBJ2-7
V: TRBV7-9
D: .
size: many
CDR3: CASSSPTKGSYEQYF
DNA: TGTGCCAGCAGCTCCCCGACTAAGGGATCCTACGAGCAGTACTTC

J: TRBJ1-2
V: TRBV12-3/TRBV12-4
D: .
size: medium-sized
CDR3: CASSFDGYGYTF
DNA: TGTGCCAGCAGTTTCGATGGCTATGGCTACACCTTC

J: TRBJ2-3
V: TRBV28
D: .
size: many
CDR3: CASSVGWGDTDTQYF
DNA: TGTGCCAGCAGTGTAGGCTGGGGGGACACAGATACGCAGTATTTT

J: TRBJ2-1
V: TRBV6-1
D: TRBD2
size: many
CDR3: CASRMAGTSGRNEQFF
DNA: TGTGCCAGCAGGATGGCAGGGACTAGCGGGAGAAATGAGCAGTTCTTC

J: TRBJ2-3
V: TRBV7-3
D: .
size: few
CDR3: CASSAIPTKLDTQYF
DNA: TGTGCCAGCAGCGCAATCCCGACCAAGTTGGATACGCAGTATTTT

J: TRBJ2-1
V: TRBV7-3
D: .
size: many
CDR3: CASSLTHSSNEQFF
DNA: TGTGCCAGCAGCTTAACACACTCGTCCAATGAGCAGTTCTTC

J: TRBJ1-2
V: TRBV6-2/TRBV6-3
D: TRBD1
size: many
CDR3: CASSYTGATDGYTF
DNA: TGTGCCAGCAGTTACACAGGGGCGACGGACGGCTACACCTTC

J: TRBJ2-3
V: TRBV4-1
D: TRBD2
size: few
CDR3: CASSQDRYGRGITDTQYF
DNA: TGCGCCAGCAGCCAAGATCGGTACGGGAGGGGTATAACAGATACGCAGTATTTT

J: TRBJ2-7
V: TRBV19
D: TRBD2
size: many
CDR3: CASSRTSGSTYEQYF
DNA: TGTGCCAGTAGTAGGACTAGCGGGAGCACCTACGAGCAGTACTTC

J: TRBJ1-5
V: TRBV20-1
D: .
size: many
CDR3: CSASKAIVSNQPQHF
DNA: TGCAGTGCTAGTAAAGCCATAGTTAGCAATCAGCCCCAGCATTTT

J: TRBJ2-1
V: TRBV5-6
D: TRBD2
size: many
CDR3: CASCASGSLREQFF
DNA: TGTGCCAGCTGTGCTAGCGGGTCCCTGCGTGAGCAGTTCTTC

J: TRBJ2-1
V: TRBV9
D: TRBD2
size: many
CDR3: CASSPLAGGPEEQFF
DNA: TGTGCCAGCAGCCCGTTAGCGGGAGGGCCGGAAGAGCAGTTCTTC

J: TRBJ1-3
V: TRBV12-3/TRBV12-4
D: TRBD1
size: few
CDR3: CASSAGTVYGNTIYF
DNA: TGTGCCAGCAGCGCAGGGACAGTTTACGGAAACACCATATATTTT

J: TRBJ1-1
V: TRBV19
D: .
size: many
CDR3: CASREVKVTEAFF
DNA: TGTGCCAGTAGGGAGGTTAAAGTCACTGAAGCTTTCTTT

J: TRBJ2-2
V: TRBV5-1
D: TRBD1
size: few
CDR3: CAGSLGQGVPGELFF
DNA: TGCGCCGGGTCTCTGGGACAGGGTGTTCCCGGGGAGCTGTTTTTT

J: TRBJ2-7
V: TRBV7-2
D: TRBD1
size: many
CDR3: CASSSRQGWYEQYF
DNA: TGTGCCAGCAGCTCAAGACAGGGCTGGTACGAGCAGTACTTC

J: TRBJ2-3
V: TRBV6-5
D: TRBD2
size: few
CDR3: CASSLLAGGQFGTDTQYF
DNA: TGTGCCAGCAGCCTACTAGCGGGAGGGCAATTTGGCACAGATACGCAGTATTTT

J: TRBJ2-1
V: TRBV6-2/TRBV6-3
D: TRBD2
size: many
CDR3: CASSYDSGRFEQFF
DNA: TGTGCCAGCAGTTACGATAGCGGGAGGTTTGAGCAGTTCTTC

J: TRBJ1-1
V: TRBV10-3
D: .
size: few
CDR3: CAISEVGTEAFF
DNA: TGTGCCATCAGTGAGGTGGGGACTGAAGCTTTCTTT

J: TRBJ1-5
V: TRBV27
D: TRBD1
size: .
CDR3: CASSPGTGRTYQPQHF
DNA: TGTGCCAGCAGTCCCGGGACAGGGAGGACGTATCAGCCCCAGCATTTT

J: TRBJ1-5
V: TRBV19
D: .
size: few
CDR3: CASRTVENQPQHF
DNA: TGTGCCAGTAGGACAGTGGAAAATCAGCCCCAGCATTTT

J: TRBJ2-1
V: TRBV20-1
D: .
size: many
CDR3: CSARVPLAVSYNEQFF
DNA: TGCAGTGCTAGGGTCCCCTTAGCGGTCTCCTACAATGAGCAGTTCTTC

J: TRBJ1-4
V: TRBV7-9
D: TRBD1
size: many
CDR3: CASSHTGGNEKLFF
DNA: TGTGCCAGCAGCCACACAGGGGGCAATGAAAAACTGTTTTTT

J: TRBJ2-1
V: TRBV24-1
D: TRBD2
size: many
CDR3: CATSDSIAGAYNEQFF
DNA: TGTGCCACCAGTGATTCAATAGCGGGAGCCTACAATGAGCAGTTCTTC

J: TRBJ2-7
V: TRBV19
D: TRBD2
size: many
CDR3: CASSIQPSGRYEQYF
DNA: TGTGCCAGTAGTATCCAACCTAGCGGGAGATACGAGCAGTACTTC

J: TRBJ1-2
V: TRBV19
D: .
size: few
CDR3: CASSTGHPANYGYTF
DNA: TGTGCCAGTAGTACAGGACATCCTGCTAACTATGGCTACACCTTC

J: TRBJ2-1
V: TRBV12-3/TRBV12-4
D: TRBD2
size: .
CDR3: CASSFWTSGGNEQFF
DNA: TGTGCCAGCAGTTTCTGGACTAGCGGGGGAAATGAGCAGTTCTTC

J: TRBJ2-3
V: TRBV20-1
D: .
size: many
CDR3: CSARAGEGDTQYF
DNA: TGCAGTGCTAGAGCGGGAGAGGGAGATACGCAGTATTTT

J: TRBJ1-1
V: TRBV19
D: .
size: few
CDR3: CASSIAQVNTEAFF
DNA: TGTGCCAGTAGTATTGCACAGGTGAACACTGAAGCTTTCTTT

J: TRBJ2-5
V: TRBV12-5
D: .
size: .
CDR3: CASGLDLETQYF
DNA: TGTGCTAGTGGTTTGGACCTGGAGACCCAGTACTTC

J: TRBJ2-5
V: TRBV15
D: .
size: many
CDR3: CATSRGTRGETQYF
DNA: TGTGCCACCAGCAGAGGGACCAGAGGAGAGACCCAGTACTTC

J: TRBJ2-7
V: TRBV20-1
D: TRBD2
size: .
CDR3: CSARGDGTSYYEQYF
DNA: TGCAGTGCTAGAGGGGACGGGACTAGCTACTACGAGCAGTACTTC

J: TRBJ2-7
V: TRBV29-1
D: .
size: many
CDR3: CSVEGSAGPLDQQYF
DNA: TGCAGCGTTGAAGGGTCAGCCGGACCCCTAGACCAGCAGTACTTC

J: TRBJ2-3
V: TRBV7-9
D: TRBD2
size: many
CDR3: CASSPGLETDTQYF
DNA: TGTGCCAGCAGCCCGGGACTAGAGACAGATACGCAGTATTTT

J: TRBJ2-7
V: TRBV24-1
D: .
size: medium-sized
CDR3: CATSDGEDYEQYF
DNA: TGTGCCACCAGTGACGGGGAAGATTACGAGCAGTACTTC

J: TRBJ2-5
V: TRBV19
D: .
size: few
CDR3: CASSGSGKETQYF
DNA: TGTGCCAGTAGTGGGTCCGGGAAAGAGACCCAGTACTTC